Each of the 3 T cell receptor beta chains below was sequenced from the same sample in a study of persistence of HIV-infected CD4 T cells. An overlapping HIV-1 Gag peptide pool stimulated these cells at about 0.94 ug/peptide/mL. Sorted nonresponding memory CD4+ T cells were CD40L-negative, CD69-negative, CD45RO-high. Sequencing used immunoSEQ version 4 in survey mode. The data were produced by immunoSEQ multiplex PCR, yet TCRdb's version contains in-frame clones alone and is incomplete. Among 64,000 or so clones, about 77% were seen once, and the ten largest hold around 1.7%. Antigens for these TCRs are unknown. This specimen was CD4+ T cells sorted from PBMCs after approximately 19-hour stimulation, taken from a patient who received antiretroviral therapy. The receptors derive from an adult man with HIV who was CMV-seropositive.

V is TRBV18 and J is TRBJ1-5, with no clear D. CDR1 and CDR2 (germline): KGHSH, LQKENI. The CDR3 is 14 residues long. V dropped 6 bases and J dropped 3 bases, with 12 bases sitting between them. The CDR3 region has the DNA TGTGCCAGCTCGGGTGGGAAGCCCAATCAGCCCCAGCATTTT. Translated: CASSGGKPNQPQHF.

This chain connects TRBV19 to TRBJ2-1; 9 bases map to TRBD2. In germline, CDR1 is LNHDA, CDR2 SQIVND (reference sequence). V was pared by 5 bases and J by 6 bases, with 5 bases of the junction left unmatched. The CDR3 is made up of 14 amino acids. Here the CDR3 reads CASSYGLASNEQFF. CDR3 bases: TGTGCCAGTAGTTATGGACTAGCGAGCAATGAGCAGTTCTTC.

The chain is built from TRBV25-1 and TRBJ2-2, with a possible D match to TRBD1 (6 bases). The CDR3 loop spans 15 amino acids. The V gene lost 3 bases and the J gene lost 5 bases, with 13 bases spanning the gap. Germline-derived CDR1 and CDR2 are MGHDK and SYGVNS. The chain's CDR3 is CASSDPRTVTGELFF. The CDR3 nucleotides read TGTGCCAGCAGTGATCCTCGGACAGTTACCGGGGAGCTGTTTTTT.